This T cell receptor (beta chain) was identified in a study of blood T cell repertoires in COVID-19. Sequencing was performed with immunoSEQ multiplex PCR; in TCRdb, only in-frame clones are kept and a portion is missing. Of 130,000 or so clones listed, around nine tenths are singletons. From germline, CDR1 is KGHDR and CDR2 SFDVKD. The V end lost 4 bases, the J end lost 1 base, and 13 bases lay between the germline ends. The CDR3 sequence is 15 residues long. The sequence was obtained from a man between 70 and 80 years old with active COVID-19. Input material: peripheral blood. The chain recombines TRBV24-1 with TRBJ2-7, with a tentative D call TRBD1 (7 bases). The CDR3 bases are TGTGCCACCAGTGAACCGGGGGACAGATCCTACGAGCAGTACTTC. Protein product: CATSEPGDRSYEQYF.